There are many counts of the clone carrying this TCR beta chain. The ends were cut back, 3 bases at V and 7 bases at J, with 7 bases in the middle. The germline V gene has CDR1 DFQATT and CDR2 SNEGSKA (reference sequence). The CDR3 contains 11 residues. Preparation of the TCRbeta library used unique molecular identifiers. Using its own MiXCR run on the PCR reads, TCRdb lists one record per CDR3 protein. The data contain some 490,000 distinct CDR3 sequences, 12% of them singletons. This sample stems from a study of T-cell reconstitution after alpha-beta-depleted transplantation in children. The TCR comes from a human donor who donated a stem cell graft to a child with combined immunodeficiency. The V and J genes are TRBV20-1 and TRBJ2-1; weak D call: TRBD2 (6 bases). Material: PBMCs from the stem cell graft donor, obtained from the stem cell graft. In DNA form, the CDR3 reads TGCAGTGCTAGTGGGGGGAATGAGCAGTTCTTC. It encodes CSASGGNEQFF.